What follows describes a single T cell receptor (delta chain). Other DNA sequences in this sample translate to the same CDR3. CDR3 length: 18 residues. Between the trimmed V and J ends, which lost 1 base and 1 base, there was a span of 13 bases. The germline CDR1 and CDR2 sequences are GEAIGNYY and EKD. TCRdb re-called the reads via CATT. The sample contains 8,500 to 13,000 delta-chain clones, about 3.6% of which appear only once. This entry belongs to a study of gamma-delta chains in newborns, infants, children. Overall study: Innate gammadelta T cells reportedly expand polyclonally right after birth, driven by microbial exposure, per the title.

This clonotype originated in a child who was a newborn, infant or young child, either healthy, febrile or measles-vaccinated (not recorded which). The chain uses TRDV2 and TRDJ3; D is perhaps TRDD3 (6 bases). Sequenced: blood. The CDR3 sequence is CACDTGGHRSWDTRQMFF. The CDR3 DNA sequence: TGTGCCTGTGACACTGGGGGCCACAGATCCTGGGACACCCGACAGATGTTTTTC.